The present T cell receptor (beta chain) was sequenced within a study of early stage breast cancer tumors. The repertoire was sequenced with immunoSEQ multiplex PCR; TCRdb's copy has only in-frame clones and lacks some. Of 50,000 or so clones listed, around 83% are singletons. The germline V and J ends were trimmed by 2 bases and 2 bases, with 10 bases remaining between them. The CDR3 spans 15 residues. The V gene's germline CDR1 is MDHEN and CDR2 SYDVKM. The sequence was collected from a person aged 45 to 59 with breast cancer. The sample consisted of blood. This chain joins TRBV28 and TRBJ2-1, with D perhaps TRBD2 (5 bases). Written as DNA, the CDR3 is TGTGCCAGCAGTTTACGGGGATTCGCCTACAATGAGCAGTTCTTC. It specifies CASSLRGFAYNEQFF.